The 21 T cell receptor beta chains listed next were all sequenced from one sample in a study of blood T cell repertoires in COVID-19. TCRdb's table, derived via immunoSEQ multiplex PCR, lists solely in-frame clones and lacks some. The data hold a few hundred thousand clones, with approximately 86% observed a single time. Sample: PBMCs or T cells enriched from blood (not recorded which). The receptors were sampled from an older woman who had recovered from COVID-19.

The chain uses TRBV18 and TRBJ2-2; 10 bases are a match to TRBD2. The CDR3 covers 16 residues. Germline CDR1 KGHSH, CDR2 LQKENI. With V trimmed by 1 base and J by 3 bases, 2 bases remained unmatched. For the CDR3, the DNA is TGTGCCAGCTCACCACTTCTAGCGGGGGACACCGGGGAGCTGTTTTTT. Translating it yields CASSPLLAGDTGELFF.

This chain joins TRBV30 and TRBJ1-6; D not certain. The length of the CDR3 is 14 residues. V was trimmed by 4 bases and J by 9 bases, leaving 16 bases between them. CDR1 GTSNPN and CDR2 SVGIG come from the germline V gene (reference sequence). CDR3 in DNA: TGTGCCTGGACCCCTGGGGAGCTGGGTTCACCCCTCCACTTT. This encodes CAWTPGELGSPLHF.

J is TRBJ2-1 and V is TRBV9; the match to TRBD2 covers 9 bases. CDR1 SGDLS and CDR2 YYNGEE come from the germline V gene. Trimming cost V 5 bases and J 0 bases; bases outside gene matches: 12. This CDR3 contains 18 residues. Here the CDR3 reads CASRGWVAGASSYNEQFF. The CDR3 bases are TGTGCCAGCAGGGGTTGGGTAGCGGGGGCGAGCTCCTACAATGAGCAGTTCTTC.

This clone was observed a handful of times. The rearrangement uses TRBV30 and TRBJ1-5, with D perhaps matching TRBD1 (5 bases). The germline V and J ends were trimmed by 0 bases and 6 bases, with 12 bases remaining between them. Germline V gene lookup returns CDR1 GTSNPN and CDR2 SVGIG (reference sequence). The CDR3 contains 14 residues. The CDR3 sequence is CAWSVLGGRQPQHF. For the CDR3, the DNA is TGTGCCTGGAGTGTACTGGGGGGACGTCAGCCCCAGCATTTT. The whole variable domain, filled in from reference TRBV30 and TRBJ1-5, reads SQTIHQWPATLVQPVGSPLSLECTVEGTSNPNLYWYRQAAGRGLQLLFYSVGIGQISSEVPQNLSASRPQDRQFILSSKKLLLSDSGFYLCAWSVLGGRQPQHFGDGTRLSIL.

The chain employs TRBV19 and TRBJ1-2, with a possible D match to TRBD1 (6 bases). Trimming removed 1 base at V and 5 bases at J, with 14 bases between. CDR3 length: 15 residues. Germline loops: CDR1 LNHDA, CDR2 SQIVND (reference sequence). CDR3 amino acids: CASSIASTGYYGYTF. CDR3 nucleotides: TGTGCCAGTAGTATAGCCTCCACAGGGTATTATGGCTACACCTTC.

CDR3: CASSSRTGRNEQYF. CDR3 in DNA: TGTGCCAGCAGCTCCCGGACAGGGCGGAACGAGCAGTACTTC. The rearrangement joins TRBV7-9 to TRBJ2-7, with 8 bases identical to TRBD1. This CDR3 contains 14 residues. CDR1 is SEHNR, CDR2 FQNEAQ, per germline (reference sequence). With 4 bases clipped from V and 5 bases from J, the junction kept 7 bases outside the gene matches.

The V call is TRBV10-2, the J call TRBJ1-4; a weak D match, TRBD1 (6 bases). In germline, CDR1 is WSHSY, CDR2 SAAADI. V was cut by 8 bases and J by 8 bases, with 12 bases left in between. CDR3 size: 12 residues. Written as DNA, the CDR3 is TGCGCCAGCCAGGGGCAGAGCGAAAAACTGTTTTTT. This translates into CASQGQSEKLFF.

This chain joins TRBV4-1 and TRBJ2-2; 12 nucleotides agree with TRBD2. The ends lost 4 bases at V and 7 bases at J; junction bases unmatched: 7. In germline, CDR1 is MGHRA, CDR2 YSYEKL. The CDR3 runs to 16 residues. CDR3 in DNA: TGCGCCAGCAGCCCCACTAGCGGGGGGCCCGTCGGGGAGCTGTTTTTT. Translating gives CASSPTSGGPVGELFF.

The J gene is TRBJ2-3, the V gene TRBV2, with 7 bases lining up with TRBD1. Per the germline V gene, CDR1 is SNHLY and CDR2 is FYNNEI. V shed 6 bases, J shed 2 bases, and the junction held 11 bases outside the gene matches. The CDR3 runs 16 residues. Here the CDR3 reads CASRRAQGDLTDTQYF. CDR3 bases: TGTGCCAGCAGGAGAGCCCAGGGGGACCTCACAGATACGCAGTATTTT.

DNA for the CDR3: TGTGCCACCAGCAGAGAAATACAGGATATCAACCGAGGCTACACCTTC. This gives the protein CATSREIQDINRGYTF. The chain has TRBV15 and TRBJ1-2; tentative D call: TRBD1 (5 bases). Trimming took 0 bases from V and 8 from J, leaving 19 bases between them. The CDR3 runs 16 residues. The germline CDR1 and CDR2 sequences are LNHNV and YYDKDF (reference sequence).

The V and J genes are TRBV7-9 and TRBJ1-1; possible D gene TRBD1, 5 bases. Per the germline V gene, CDR1 is SEHNR and CDR2 is FQNEAQ (reference sequence). V gave up 4 bases and J gave up 2 bases, with 11 bases separating them. The CDR3 runs 14 residues. CDR3 nucleotides: TGTGCCAGCAGCTCGGCGTGGGGCAACACTGAAGCTTTCTTT. Translation: CASSSAWGNTEAFF.

The rearrangement links TRBV5-1 to TRBJ2-2, with 7 bases aligning to TRBD1. V lost 2 bases and J lost 6; bases outside the gene matches: 1. Germline assignment: CDR1 SGHRS and CDR2 YFSETQ. The CDR3 contains 13 residues. The CDR3 DNA reads TGCGCCAGCAGCTTACAGGGGTCCGGGGAGCTGTTTTTT. Its protein is CASSLQGSGELFF.

In its sample, this clone was seen many times. V is TRBV6-2 or TRBV6-3 and J is TRBJ2-2; 8 bases match TRBD2. The germline V gene encodes CDR1 MNHEY and CDR2 SVGEGT. CDR3 length: 16 amino acids. The ends lost 2 bases at V and 8 bases at J; junction bases unmatched: 10. The CDR3 is CASSYGIAGPGGELFF. The CDR3 nucleotides read TGTGCCAGCAGTTACGGGATAGCGGGGCCCGGTGGGGAGCTGTTTTTT.

The V call is TRBV4-1, the J call TRBJ1-4; D is uncertain. The ends were cut back, 1 base at V and 0 bases at J, with 6 bases in the middle. Germline V gene sequence: CDR1 MGHRA, CDR2 YSYEKL. The CDR3 spans 15 residues. This CDR3 reads CASSQAVSTNEKLFF. In nucleotides, the CDR3 is TGCGCCAGCAGCCAAGCAGTTTCAACTAATGAAAAACTGTTTTTT.

The chain joins TRBV9 to TRBJ2-7, with D possibly being TRBD1 (6 bases). Trimming removed 0 bases from V and 4 bases from J, with 14 bases in between. The CDR3 is made up of 15 amino acids. The germline CDR1 and CDR2 sequences are SGDLS and YYNGEE. CDR3 region: CASSVGPERGYEQYF. CDR3 in DNA: TGTGCCAGCAGCGTAGGGCCAGAAAGGGGGTACGAGCAGTACTTC.

The chain is built from TRBV2 and TRBJ2-3, with D unclear. The germline V and J ends were trimmed by 6 bases and 8 bases, with 12 bases remaining between them. The CDR3 consists of 12 residues. Germline V gene lookup returns CDR1 SNHLY and CDR2 FYNNEI. The CDR3 here is CASSPQPGTQYF. The CDR3 region has the DNA TGTGCCAGCAGCCCACAGCCAGGTACGCAGTATTTT.

The rearrangement links TRBV7-9 to TRBJ1-4, with D possibly matching TRBD1 (5 bases). In germline, CDR1 is SEHNR, CDR2 FQNEAQ (reference sequence). This CDR3 spans 14 amino acids. Trimming stripped 7 bases from V and 5 bases from J, with 14 bases between. The CDR3 sequence is CASIPRGWNEKLFF. In DNA, the CDR3 is TGTGCCAGCATCCCCCGGGGGTGGAATGAAAAACTGTTTTTT.

The V call is TRBV5-1, the J call TRBJ2-1; 10 nucleotides line up with TRBD2. Per germline, CDR1 SGHRS and CDR2 YFSETQ. This CDR3 comprises 14 residues. Losses at the gene ends were 3 bases for V and 6 bases for J; bases not matched to a gene: 3. CDR3 in DNA: TGCGCCAGCAGCTCCCAGCGGGGGGGCAATGAGCAGTTCTTC. Its protein is CASSSQRGGNEQFF.

The genes are TRBV29-1 and TRBJ1-4, with 8 bases that match TRBD1. J was trimmed by 5 bases and V by 6 bases; bases with no gene match: 8. In germline, CDR1 is SQVTM, CDR2 ANQGSEA. This CDR3 has 14 amino acids. CDR3 bases: TGCAGCGTGACAAAGACAGGGGTCAATGAAAAACTGTTTTTT. This sequence encodes CSVTKTGVNEKLFF.

This sequence joins TRBV7-8 and TRBJ2-5, with D perhaps matching TRBD1 (6 bases). Trimming shortened V by 5 bases and J by 7 bases, and 14 bases separated the two germline ends. Per germline, CDR1 SGHVS and CDR2 FQNEAQ. The CDR3 is made up of 13 amino acids. The CDR3 nucleotides read TGTGCCAGCAGCCCACAAGGGGGATCGACCCAGTACTTC. It is translated as CASSPQGGSTQYF.

The V gene is TRBV4-2, the J gene TRBJ1-6; TRBD1 is a possible D gene (6 bases). CDR3 length equals 17 residues. Trimming cost V 4 bases and J 0 bases, with 13 bases left between them. Germline CDR1 reads LGHNA; CDR2 reads YNFKEQ. CDR3 in amino acids: CASSRNREGSYNSPLHF. The CDR3 coding sequence is TGTGCCAGCAGCCGGAACAGGGAAGGCTCCTATAATTCACCCCTCCACTTT.